The 3 T cell receptor beta chains below come from one sample, sequenced in a study of tumor T cells in aggressive B-cell lymphoma. Data came from immunoSEQ multiplex PCR; TCRdb stores just in-frame clones and leaves some out. The table lists 8,000 to 9,500 clones, approximately 85% of them singletons. Sequencing input: tumor tissue. Receptors originate from an adult with diffuse large B cell lymphoma.

This clone was found once. The V and J genes are TRBV18 and TRBJ1-5; D remains unclear. V lost 6 bases, J lost 4 bases, and 10 bases lay in between. The CDR3 totals 13 residues. Germline CDR1 is KGHSH and CDR2 is LQKENI. The CDR3 here is CASSLETNQPQHF. Here the CDR3 DNA reads TGTGCCAGCTCCCTGGAGACTAATCAGCCCCAGCATTTT.

V gene TRBV4-3 combines with J gene TRBJ2-3, with no clear D. The CDR3 length is 15 residues. V was shortened by 0 bases and J by 3 bases, with 10 bases between the two germline ends. Germline V CDR1 and CDR2: LGHNA, YSLEER. This CDR3 reads CASSQEGRRTDTQYF. As DNA, the CDR3 is TGCGCCAGCAGCCAAGAGGGCCGAAGGACAGATACGCAGTATTTT.

Worth noting for this clone: One end of the junction is discordant with germline, which a read error may explain. The chain combines TRBV10-3 with TRBJ2-1; 11 bases agree with TRBD2. This CDR3 has 14 residues. The germline V gene has CDR1 ENHRY and CDR2 SYGVKD. Here the CDR3 reads CAINHSGGEDEQLF. In DNA form, the CDR3 reads TGTGCCATCAATCATAGCGGGGGGGAGGATGAGCAGCTCTTC.